This TCR beta chain comes out of a study of blood T cell repertoires in COVID-19. Turning to the study itself: The origin of the acute and convalescent COVID-19 samples was the United States, Italy and Spain.

The CDR3 contains 15 residues. The junction had 5 bases not matched to a gene; V was cut back by 1 base and J by 4 bases. Per the germline V gene, CDR1 is SGHRS and CDR2 is YFSETQ. Per the original methods: Estimates of nucleated cell counts were drawn from the amplification of reference gene primers. This table comes from immunoSEQ multiplex PCR, and its TCRdb copy is limited to in-frame clones, with some not included. For V, J and clone size, that table is used; D and trimming come from the DNA. The sample shows 150,000 or so clones, approximately 90% of them seen only once. V and J are TRBV5-1 and TRBJ1-2, with 9 bases aligning to TRBD1. This TCR was recovered from a woman aged 40 to 50 who had been exposed to COVID-19. Specimen: PBMCs or T cells enriched from blood (not recorded which). CDR3 sequence (DNA): TGCGCCAGCAGCTTGACAGGGGGCGCCCGCTATGGCTACACCTTC. Its translation is CASSLTGGARYGYTF. Combining the CDR3 with reference TRBV5-1 and TRBJ1-2 gives the whole variable domain KAGVTQTPRYLIKTRGQQVTLSCSPISGHRSVSWYQQTPGQGLQFLFEYFSETQRNKGNFPGRFSGRQFSNSRSEMNVSTLELGDSALYLCASSLTGGARYGYTFGSGTRLTVV.